Presented here are 18 T cell receptor beta chains from one specimen sequenced in a study of monozygotic twins with inflammatory bowel disease. TCRdb re-called the 5' RACE reads and catalogs CDR3 proteins one per entry, DNA excluded. This sample's clone table lists some 210,000 distinct CDR3 sequences. The source material was blood. The receptor set was obtained from a human donor with ulcerative colitis or Crohn's disease, or a healthy co-twin of an affected twin (not recorded which).

The CDR3 region is CASSSQGIHTEAFF. V and J are TRBV9 and TRBJ1-1; TCRdb lists TRBD1, though no DNA is available to test this call. The CDR3 runs 14 residues. CDR1 is SGDLS, CDR2 YYNGEE, per germline.

The V and J genes are TRBV7-2 and TRBJ1-4; TCRdb outputs TRBD1, but without DNA this stays unchecked. There are 15 residues in the CDR3. The germline gives CDR1 SGHTA, CDR2 FQGNSA. CDR3 protein: CASSLALGRREKLFF. Filled out from reference TRBV7-2 and TRBJ1-4, the complete variable domain reads GAGVSQSPSNKVTEKGKDVELRCDPISGHTALYWYRQSLGQGLEFLIYFQGNSAPDKSGLPSDRFSAERTGGSVSTLTIQRTQQEDSAVYLCASSLALGRREKLFFGSGTQLSVL.

This chain uses TRBV29-1 with TRBJ1-2; TCRdb lists TRBD1, though no DNA is available to test this call. Germline assignment: CDR1 SQVTM and CDR2 ANQGSEA. The CDR3 is 12 residues long. The CDR3 sequence is CSARDTYYGYTF.

The chain carries TRBV25-1 and TRBJ1-1. Germline V gene lookup returns CDR1 MGHDK and CDR2 SYGVNS. The CDR3 contains 14 residues. CDR3 residues: CASSEWWQGPEAFF.

The chain carries TRBV5-1 and TRBJ1-5; the TCRdb D gene call, TRBD1, has no DNA to confirm it. The CDR3 has 14 amino acids. In germline, CDR1 is SGHRS, CDR2 YFSETQ. CDR3 region: CASSLDPWGQPQHF.

The chain has TRBV12-3 or TRBV12-4 and TRBJ2-7; TCRdb's D gene call, TRBD1, goes unchecked for lack of DNA. The CDR3 spans 12 residues. CDR3 loop: CASRKTGDEQYF.

This sequence joins TRBV20-1 and TRBJ2-4; TCRdb's assignment of TRBD1 cannot be checked, as there is no DNA. The CDR3 totals 16 residues. Germline loops: CDR1 DFQATT, CDR2 SNEGSKA (reference sequence). The CDR3 here is CSAPTGTGGAKNIQYF.

The V call is TRBV15, the J call TRBJ1-6; TCRdb proposes TRBD1, but this gene call is untestable without DNA. Germline V gene data show CDR1 as LNHNV and CDR2 as YYDKDF (reference sequence). The CDR3 runs 18 residues. The CDR3 protein is CATSKFREQSSYNSPLHF. The full variable domain, completed using reference TRBV15 and TRBJ1-6, is DAMVIQNPRYQVTQFGKPVTLSCSQTLNHNVMYWYQQKSSQAPKLLFHYYDKDFNNEADTPDNFQSRRPNTSFCFLDIRSPGLGDTAMYLCATSKFREQSSYNSPLHFGNGTRLTVT.

The J gene is TRBJ2-1, the V gene TRBV20-1; TCRdb calls TRBD2, which cannot be checked without DNA. The CDR3 has 14 amino acids. From germline, CDR1 is DFQATT and CDR2 SNEGSKA (reference sequence). The chain's CDR3 is CSARPSGGYNEQFF.

The chain employs TRBV4-1 and TRBJ1-2. CDR1 and CDR2 (germline): MGHRA, YSYEKL. This CDR3 contains 14 residues. CDR3 in amino acids: CASSRGDSNYGYTF.

The chain joins TRBV20-1 to TRBJ2-2; TCRdb's D call, TRBD1, is unchecked because there is no DNA. CDR1 is DFQATT, CDR2 SNEGSKA, per germline (reference sequence). The CDR3 loop spans 18 amino acids. CDR3 residues: CSARDPGQGGLWNGELFF.

This rearrangement joins TRBV5-1 to TRBJ2-2; TCRdb lists TRBD2, though no DNA is available to test this call. CDR1 is SGHRS and CDR2 is YFSETQ in the germline V gene. This CDR3 contains 16 residues. The CDR3 loop reads CASSGRTSIGTGELFF.

The chain joins TRBV20-1 to TRBJ2-4; TCRdb's assignment of TRBD1 cannot be checked, as there is no DNA. This CDR3 spans 15 amino acids. Germline CDR1 DFQATT, CDR2 SNEGSKA (reference sequence). The CDR3 sequence: CSAVRGGLGKNIQYF.

J is TRBJ1-2 and V is TRBV18. Germline V gene sequence: CDR1 KGHSH, CDR2 LQKENI. The CDR3 runs 18 residues. CDR3 amino acids: CASSPNYPQPNSNYGYTF. The variable domain in full, completed from reference TRBV18 and TRBJ1-2, reads NAGVMQNPRHLVRRRGQEARLRCSPMKGHSHVYWYRQLPEEGLKFMVYLQKENIIDESGMPKERFSAEFPKEGPSILRIQQVVRGDSAAYFCASSPNYPQPNSNYGYTFGSGTRLTVV.

This chain connects TRBV4-1 to TRBJ2-1; checking the TCRdb D call of TRBD1 is not possible without DNA. This CDR3 is built from 14 residues. Germline-derived CDR1 and CDR2 are MGHRA and YSYEKL. CDR3 amino acids: CASSQPLRGNEQFF.

The chain carries TRBV4-1 and TRBJ1-5; with no DNA, the TCRdb D assignment of TRBD1 cannot be verified. The CDR3 totals 18 residues. CDR1 is MGHRA and CDR2 is YSYEKL in the germline V gene. CDR3 protein: CASSQVGQRPYSNQPQHF.

The rearrangement joins TRBV20-1 to TRBJ1-1. Germline V CDR1 and CDR2: DFQATT, SNEGSKA (reference sequence). The CDR3 length is 12 residues. CDR3 protein: CSARAVSTEAFF.

V gene TRBV7-9 combines with J gene TRBJ1-1. Germline assignment: CDR1 SEHNR and CDR2 FQNEAQ (reference sequence). The CDR3 is 15 residues long. This CDR3 is CASSLHRIENTEAFF.